What follows is one T cell receptor (beta chain) and its context. CDR3 size: 12 residues. The germline V gene has CDR1 MNHEY and CDR2 SVGAGI. Trimming took 4 bases from V and 6 from J, leaving 10 bases between them. Assay used: immunoSEQ multiplex PCR; TCRdb lists only in-frame clones, some missing. The data show 80,000 to 95,000 clones, with roughly 80% seen just once and around a sixth held by the top ten. The data were taken from a study of blood T cell repertoires in COVID-19. Study summary: The United States, Italy and Spain were the sources of the acute and convalescent COVID-19 samples. Sources were T cells, B-cell-depleted T cells, or PBMCs; the material itself was cDNA or gDNA.

Source material: peripheral blood. This clonotype originated in a woman of 80 years or more with active or convalescent COVID-19. The rearrangement uses TRBV6-5 and TRBJ2-7, with a tentative D call TRBD1 (6 bases). The CDR3 region has the DNA TGTGCCAGCAGTTCCGGACAGTCCGAGCAGTACTTC. Translating it yields CASSSGQSEQYF.